This T cell receptor (beta chain) was sequenced for a study of vaccination effects on CD4 cells after COVID-19. V lost 4 bases, J lost 4 bases, and 10 bases lay in between. The CDR3 spans 12 residues. The V gene's germline CDR1 is GTSNPN and CDR2 SVGIG (reference sequence). Study-wide points: Clones induced by infection and by vaccine showed marked clonal contraction late after vaccination.

Using viral peptide pools, the ViraFEST assay grew out antigen-specific CD4+ T cells prior to sequencing. Once cultured for approximately ten days, the cells underwent separation to obtain CD4+ T cells. Researchers swapped half the medium for IL-2 medium on both days 3 and 7. As to this clone: Its matching antigen is unknown.

This table comes from immunoSEQ multiplex PCR, and its TCRdb copy is limited to in-frame clones, with some not included. The sample includes over 50,000 clones, around 81% seen only once; the top ten take roughly 2.7%. Sequencing was performed on CD4+ T cells from PBMCs cultured with HCoV-229E spike peptides, taken before COVID-19 vaccination. The sequence derives from a human donor who received a COVID-19 vaccine. The chain uses TRBV30 and TRBJ1-1; D gene uncertain. The CDR3 nucleotides are TGTGCCTGGAAACAATCAGGCACTGAAGCTTTCTTT. This gives the protein CAWKQSGTEAFF.